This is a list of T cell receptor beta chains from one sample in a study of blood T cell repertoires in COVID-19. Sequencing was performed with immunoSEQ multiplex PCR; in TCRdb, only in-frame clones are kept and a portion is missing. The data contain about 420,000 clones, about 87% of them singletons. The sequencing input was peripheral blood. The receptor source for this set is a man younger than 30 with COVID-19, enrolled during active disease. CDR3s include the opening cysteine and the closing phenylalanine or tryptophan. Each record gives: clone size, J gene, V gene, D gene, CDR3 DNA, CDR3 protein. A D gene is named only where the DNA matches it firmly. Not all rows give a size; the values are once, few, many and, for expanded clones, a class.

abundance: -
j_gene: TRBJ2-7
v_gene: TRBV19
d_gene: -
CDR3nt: TGTGCCAGTAGTCCGTACAGGGCCGGGCGCGAGCAGTACTTC
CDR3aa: CASSPYRAGREQYF

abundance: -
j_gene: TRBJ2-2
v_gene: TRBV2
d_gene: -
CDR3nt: TGTGCCAGCAGTCGACAGCCTCAGGGGAACACCGGGGAGCTGTTTTTT
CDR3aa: CASSRQPQGNTGELFF

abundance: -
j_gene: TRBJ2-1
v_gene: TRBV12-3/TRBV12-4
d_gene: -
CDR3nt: TGTGCCAGCACCGCGTACAATGAGCAGTTCTTC
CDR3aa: CASTAYNEQFF

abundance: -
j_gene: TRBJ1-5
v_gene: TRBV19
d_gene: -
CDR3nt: TGTGCCAGTAGTATTTCGGGGTTGAGCAATCAGCCCCAGCATTTT
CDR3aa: CASSISGLSNQPQHF

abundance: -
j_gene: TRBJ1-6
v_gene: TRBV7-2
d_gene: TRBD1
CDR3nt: TGTGCCAGCAGCCTAACTCGACAGGGGGCTGTTGGATCACCCCTCCACTTT
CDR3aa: CASSLTRQGAVGSPLHF

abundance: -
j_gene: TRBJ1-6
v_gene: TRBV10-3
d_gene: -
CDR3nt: TGTGCCATCACCCGGGGGGGACCGTATAATTCACCCCTCCACTTT
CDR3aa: CAITRGGPYNSPLHF

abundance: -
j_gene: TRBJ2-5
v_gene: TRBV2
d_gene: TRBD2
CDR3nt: TGTGCCAGCAGTGAAGAAATCTTACTAGCGGGAGAAGAGACCCAGTACTTC
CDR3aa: CASSEEILLAGEETQYF

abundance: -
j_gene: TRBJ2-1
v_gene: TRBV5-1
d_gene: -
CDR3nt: TGCGCCAGCAGCTTGGGGGACTCCCCCTACAATGAGCAGTTCTTC
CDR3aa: CASSLGDSPYNEQFF

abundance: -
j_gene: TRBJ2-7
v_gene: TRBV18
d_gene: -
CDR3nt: TGTGCCAGCTCCCCCCGTGTCTCGAGGGCCGAGCAGTACTTC
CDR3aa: CASSPRVSRAEQYF

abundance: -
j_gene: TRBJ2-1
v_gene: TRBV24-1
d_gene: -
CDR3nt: TGTGCCACCAGTGATGTATACGGGGTCCACAATGAGCAGTTCTTC
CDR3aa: CATSDVYGVHNEQFF

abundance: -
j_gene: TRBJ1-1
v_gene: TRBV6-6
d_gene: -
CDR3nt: TGTGCCAGCAGTTACTCAGGGGCTGAAGCTTTCTTT
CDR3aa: CASSYSGAEAFF

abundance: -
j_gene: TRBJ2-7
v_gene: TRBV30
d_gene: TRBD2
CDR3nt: TGTGCCTGGGTACTAGCGGGAACCTACGAGCAGTACTTC
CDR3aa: CAWVLAGTYEQYF

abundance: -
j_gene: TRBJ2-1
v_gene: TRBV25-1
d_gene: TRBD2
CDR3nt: TGTGCCAGCAGTGATAGCCTGACTAGCTCACCTGAGCAGTTCTTC
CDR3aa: CASSDSLTSSPEQFF

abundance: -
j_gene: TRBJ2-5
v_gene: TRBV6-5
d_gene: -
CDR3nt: TGTGCCAGCAGTCCTTTTCAGTACCAAGAGACCCAGTACTTC
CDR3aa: CASSPFQYQETQYF

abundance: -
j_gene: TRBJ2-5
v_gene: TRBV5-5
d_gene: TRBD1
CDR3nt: TGTGCCAGCAGCTTGGTGACAGGGGCGGACCAAGAGACCCAGTACTTC
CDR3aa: CASSLVTGADQETQYF

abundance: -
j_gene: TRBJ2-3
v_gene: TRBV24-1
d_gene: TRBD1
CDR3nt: TGTGCCACCAGTGATCGACCCAGGGGGAGCACAGATACGCAGTATTTT
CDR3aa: CATSDRPRGSTDTQYF

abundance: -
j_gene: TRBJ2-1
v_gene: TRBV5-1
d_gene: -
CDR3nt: TGCGCCAGCAGCTTCGAGGGCCCCTACAATGAGCAGTTCTTC
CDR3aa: CASSFEGPYNEQFF

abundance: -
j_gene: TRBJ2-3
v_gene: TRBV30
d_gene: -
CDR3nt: TGTGCCTGGAGGGGACTGGCTCCTAGCACAGATACGCAGTATTTT
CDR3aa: CAWRGLAPSTDTQYF

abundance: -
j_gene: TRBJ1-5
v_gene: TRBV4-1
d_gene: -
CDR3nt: TGCGCCAGCAGCCAAGCTGTCAGAAACGCTCAGCCCCAGCATTTT
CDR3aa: CASSQAVRNAQPQHF

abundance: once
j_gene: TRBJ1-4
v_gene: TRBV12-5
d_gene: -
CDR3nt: TGTGCTAGTGGTTTGGCGATACAGGGTCCGTTTTTT
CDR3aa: CASGLAIQGPFF

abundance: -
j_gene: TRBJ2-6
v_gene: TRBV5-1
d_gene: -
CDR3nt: TGCGCCAGCAGCTCCGATCTCCAGACAGGCCGATACTCTGGGGCCAACGTCCTGACTTTC
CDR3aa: CASSSDLQTGRYSGANVLTF

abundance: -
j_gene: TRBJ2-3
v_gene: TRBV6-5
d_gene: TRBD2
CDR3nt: TGTGCCAGCAGGTACCAAGCGGGGCTTACAGATACGCAGTATTTT
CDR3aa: CASRYQAGLTDTQYF

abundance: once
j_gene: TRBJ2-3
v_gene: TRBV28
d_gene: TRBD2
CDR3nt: TGTGCCAGCAGTTTAGCAACTAGCGGGGACACAGATACGCAGTATTTT
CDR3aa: CASSLATSGDTDTQYF

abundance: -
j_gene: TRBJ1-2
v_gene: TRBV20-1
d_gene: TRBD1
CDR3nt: TGCAGTGCTAGTGGCAGGGGGCGAGGCTACACCTTC
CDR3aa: CSASGRGRGYTF

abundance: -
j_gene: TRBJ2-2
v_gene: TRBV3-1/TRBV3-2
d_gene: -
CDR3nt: TGTGCCAGCAGCCGGGGGCGGGTGGAGCTGTTTTTT
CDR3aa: CASSRGRVELFF

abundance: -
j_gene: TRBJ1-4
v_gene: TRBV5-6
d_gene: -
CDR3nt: TGTGCCAGCAGCTTACAGGGAACCTATAATGAAAAACTGTTTTTT
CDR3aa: CASSLQGTYNEKLFF

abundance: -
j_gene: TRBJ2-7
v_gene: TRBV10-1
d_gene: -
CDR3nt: TGCGCCAGCAGTGAGTCGGGGGCCAGCTCCTACGAGCAGTACTTC
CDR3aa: CASSESGASSYEQYF

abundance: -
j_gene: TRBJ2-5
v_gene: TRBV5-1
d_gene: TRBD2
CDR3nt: TGCGCCAGCAGCTTGGCGACGGGACTAGCCCAAGAGACCCAGTACTTC
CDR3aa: CASSLATGLAQETQYF

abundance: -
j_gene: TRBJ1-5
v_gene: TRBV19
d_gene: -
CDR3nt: TGTGCCAGTACCCGCGACTATTATAGCAATCAGCCCCAGCATTTT
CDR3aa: CASTRDYYSNQPQHF

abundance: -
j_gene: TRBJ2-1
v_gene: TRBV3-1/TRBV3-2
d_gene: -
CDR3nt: TGTGCCAGCGGAACCGTCGGGTTCGGGAGCTCCTACAATGAGCAGTTCTTC
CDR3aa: CASGTVGFGSSYNEQFF

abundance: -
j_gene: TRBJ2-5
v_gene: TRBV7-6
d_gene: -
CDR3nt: TGTGCCCCGGGGAAAGCGGCCAAGGTCGAAGAGACCCAGTACTTC
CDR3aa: CAPGKAAKVEETQYF

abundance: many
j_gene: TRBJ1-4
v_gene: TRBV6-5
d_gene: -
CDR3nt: TGTGCCAGCAGTTACTCGCCTGGGGGAGGAAATGAAAAACTGTTTTTT
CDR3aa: CASSYSPGGGNEKLFF

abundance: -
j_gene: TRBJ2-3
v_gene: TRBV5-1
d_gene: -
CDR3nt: TGCGCCAGCAGCGATATACAGGGTGCAGATACGCAGTATTTT
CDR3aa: CASSDIQGADTQYF

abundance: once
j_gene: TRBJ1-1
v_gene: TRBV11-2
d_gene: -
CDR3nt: TGTGCCAGCAGCTTTTTCAGCGGGGGAAACACTGAAGCTTTCTTT
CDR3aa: CASSFFSGGNTEAFF

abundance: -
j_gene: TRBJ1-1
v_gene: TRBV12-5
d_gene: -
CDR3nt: TGTGCTAGTGGTTCGTCGACCGGGGGTTGGGGCACTGAAGCTTTCTTT
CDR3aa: CASGSSTGGWGTEAFF

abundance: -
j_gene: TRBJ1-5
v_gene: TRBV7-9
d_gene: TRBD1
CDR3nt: TGTGCCAGCAGCCCTGGACAGGGTAATCAGCCCCAGCATTTT
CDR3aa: CASSPGQGNQPQHF

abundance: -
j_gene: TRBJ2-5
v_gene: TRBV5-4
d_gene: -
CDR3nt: TGTGCCAGCAGCCCCGAGGTACTCCGCCAAGAGACCCAGTACTTC
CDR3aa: CASSPEVLRQETQYF

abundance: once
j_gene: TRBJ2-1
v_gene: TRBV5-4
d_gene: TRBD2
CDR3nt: TGTGCCAGCAGCTCACGGACTAGCGGCAATGAGCAGTTCTTC
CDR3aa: CASSSRTSGNEQFF

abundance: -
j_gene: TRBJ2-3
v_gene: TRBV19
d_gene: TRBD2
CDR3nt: TGTGCCAGTAGTCTATGGACTAGCGACACAGATACGCAGTATTTT
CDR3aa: CASSLWTSDTDTQYF

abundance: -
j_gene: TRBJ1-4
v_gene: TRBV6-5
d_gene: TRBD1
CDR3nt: TGTGCCAGCAGCGCGCGTACAGGGGATAGGGAACTGTTTTTT
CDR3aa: CASSARTGDRELFF

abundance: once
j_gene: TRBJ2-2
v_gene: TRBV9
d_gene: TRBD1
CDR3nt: TGTGCCAGCAGCGTAGGCGGACAGGGTGGATTGTCCGGGGAGCTGTTTTTT
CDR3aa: CASSVGGQGGLSGELFF

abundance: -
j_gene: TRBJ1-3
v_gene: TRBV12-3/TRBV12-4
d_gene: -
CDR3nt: TGTGCCACAGCACAGTCAGGAAACACCATATATTTT
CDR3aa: CATAQSGNTIYF

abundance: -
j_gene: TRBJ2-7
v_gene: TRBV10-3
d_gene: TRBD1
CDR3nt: TGTGCCATCAGTGAGTCGGGGGGACAGGGGAGCGTGGTCTACGAGCAGTACTTC
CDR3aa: CAISESGGQGSVVYEQYF

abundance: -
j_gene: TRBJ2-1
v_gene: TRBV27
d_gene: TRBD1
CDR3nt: TGTGCCAGCAGTTTAGATCGGGTACGCGACAGGGGGTCCGGCAATGAGCAGTTCTTC
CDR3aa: CASSLDRVRDRGSGNEQFF

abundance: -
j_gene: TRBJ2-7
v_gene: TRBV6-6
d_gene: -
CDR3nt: TGTGCCAGCAGTCCAGGATCCTACGAGCAGTACTTC
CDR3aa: CASSPGSYEQYF

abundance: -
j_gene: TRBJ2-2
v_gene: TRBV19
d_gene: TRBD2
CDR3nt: TGTGCCAGTCATACTACTAGCGGGAGTGTGGCCGGGGAGCTGTTTTTT
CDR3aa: CASHTTSGSVAGELFF

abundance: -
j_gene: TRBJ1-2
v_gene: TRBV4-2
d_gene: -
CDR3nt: TGTGCCAGCAGCCAAGCGGAGGCACCTAACTATGGCTACACCTTC
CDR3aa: CASSQAEAPNYGYTF

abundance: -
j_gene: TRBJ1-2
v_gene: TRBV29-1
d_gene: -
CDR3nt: TGCAGCGTTGCAGCGGGTACCAACGGCTACACCTTC
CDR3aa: CSVAAGTNGYTF

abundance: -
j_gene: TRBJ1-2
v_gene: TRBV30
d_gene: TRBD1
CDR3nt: TGTGCCTGGAGCCGGGACAGGGCACAAAACTATGGCTACACCTTC
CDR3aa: CAWSRDRAQNYGYTF

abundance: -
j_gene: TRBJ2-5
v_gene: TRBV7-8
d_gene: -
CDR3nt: TGTGCCAGCAGCGAAGATCCGGGACAACAAGAGACCCAGTACTTC
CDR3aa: CASSEDPGQQETQYF

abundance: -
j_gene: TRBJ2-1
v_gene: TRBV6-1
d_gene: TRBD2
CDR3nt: TGTGCCAGCAGTGAAACCCAGGGACTAGCTGGGAATGAGCAGTTCTTC
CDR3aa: CASSETQGLAGNEQFF

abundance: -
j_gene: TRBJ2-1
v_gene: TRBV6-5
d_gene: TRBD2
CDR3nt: TGTGCCAGCAGTTACAATAGCGGGAGAGAGCAGTTCTTC
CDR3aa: CASSYNSGREQFF

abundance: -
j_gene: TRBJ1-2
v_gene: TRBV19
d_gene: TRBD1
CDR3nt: TGTGCCAGTAGTATCGACAGGGTGAGCTATGGCTACACCTTC
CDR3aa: CASSIDRVSYGYTF